This TCR beta chain was found in a study of human T cells and chemical hapten exposure (dated by TCRdb to the early 2020s). Background on the whole study: For sensitization, 2% DPC in acetone was applied to an approximately 2 cm by approximately 2 cm area of upper inner arm skin. Weekly therapeutic DPC doses were additionally applied to the scalp of patients throughout the approximately 23-week study period. Patch tests used Finn chambers with 0.01% DPC on the upper back, scored after 6 days by International Contact Dermatitis Research Group standards. Alopecia areata with under or over 50% scalp involvement, alopecia totalis and alopecia universalis were represented in the patient cohort, which was mostly female. Libraries were combined into a pool for sequencing, and differences in TCR yield between samples came mainly from small differences in library volumes within the pool. This study followed changes in the peripheral blood TCR repertoire in vivo during primary and secondary sensitization of alopecia patients to the hapten diphenylcyclopropenone (DPC). Blood samples were taken from patients before sensitization (week 0) and at 2, 6 and about 24 weeks after DPC sensitization. Around 30 alopecia patients provided blood for TCR sequencing at one to four time points (pre-sensitization, 2, 6 and 24 weeks). For every blood RNA sample, sequencing covered both the TCR alpha and TCR beta chains.

Receptors were amplified or captured by RACE. The instrument given in TCRdb is NextSeq 500. During library preparation, unique molecular identifiers were attached to individual cDNA molecules so that TCRs could be counted in a quantitative, reproducible way. The study's processing was this. Samples had a median of roughly 91,000 TCRs, with a range from roughly 23,224 to 700,000. V, J and CDR3 annotation of the TCR reads was performed with the Decombinator software suite. To make PS versus PT1 abundance plots, every sample was subsampled to the same number of TCRs (28,000). Expanded TCRs were defined as absent before sensitization and observed at least eight times at the 2-week time point. TCRdb handled the public reads itself, with Q25 trimming in fastp and clone calling in MiXCR, and kept productive beta chains. Duplicate CDR3 protein sequences are folded into a single record with the most common DNA and genes. The V and J calls shown here were made by TCRdb, not taken from the authors' results. The sample table contains tens of thousands of distinct CDR3 sequences; only one count was recorded for 5% to 8% of them. The ten largest make up roughly a tenth of the sample.

Its CDR3 holds 13 amino acids, cysteine through phenylalanine. Just CDR3 DNA is preserved here, 39 bases in frame from base 1. Between the V and J ends, shortened by 6 bases and 10 bases respectively, the junction contains 16 bases. Explained via the paper, the time point label denotes: patch test 1, 2 weeks after DPC sensitization. Per the publication, the treatment or condition label means: therapeutic diphenylcyclopropenone sensitization with weekly scalp DPC. Total RNA was extracted from unfractionated whole blood that had been collected in Tempus Blood RNA tubes. At every patch-test visit, the blood draw took place before the patch test was put on. To be eligible, patients had to be aged 18 to 70, diagnosed with alopecia and judged suitable for DPC therapy, while pregnant patients were excluded. What the work shows at the level of the full study, not this receptor alone: The number of TCRs above 1 in 1000 frequency did not change with DPC sensitization; there was no evidence of global repertoire structure alterations. The number of PT1 expanded TCRs positively correlated with patch test score, significant at thresholds 8, 16 and 32 but not 4. Compared with pre-sensitization or healthy control sets, expanded TCRs formed significantly more large CDR3 similarity clusters, which is consistent with antigen-driven responses. Repeated subsampling changed both the strength of the expansion versus patch-test correlation and the threshold at which that correlation became significant. Because all patients had alopecia, a presumed autoimmune disease, the immune response of the patients might differ from that of healthy individuals.

To note about this clonotype: What this receptor recognizes is not known. No per-base quality is available; no much larger clone lies one base away.

The TCR sequence derives from a woman in her 30s with alopecia areata. Some clones in this sample may be carry-over from other donors' samples. Source: whole blood, taken in connection with sensitization to the hapten diphenylcyclopropenone (DPC). Rearrangement joined TRBV12-3 or TRBV12-4 to TRBJ2-1; a weak D assignment points to TRBD1 (5 bases agree). The base sequence is TGTGCCAGCAGCAACAACATGGGGCAGGAGCAGTTCTTC. This encodes CASSNNMGQEQFF.